This TCR beta chain stems from a study of neoadjuvant anti-PD-1 for oral cavity cancer. Time point given: after neoadjuvant nivolumab, at surgical resection. This CDR3 is 13 amino acids long. The V end lost 4 bases, the J end lost 10 bases, and 14 bases lay between the germline ends. Germline V lookup: CDR1 SGHTA, CDR2 FQGTGA. Here immunoSEQ multiplex PCR was the method, and the copy in TCRdb shows in-frame clones only, minus some. Of over 5,000 clones in the sample, roughly three fifths were seen once. This TCR derives from a person aged 35-79 years with oral cavity squamous cell carcinoma. Sequenced material: tumor tissue, taken after nivolumab (anti-PD-1) treatment. The rearrangement joins TRBV7-3 to TRBJ2-1; possibly TRBD2 for D (5 bases). CDR3: CASSSPPRLEQFF. The CDR3 DNA follows: TGTGCCAGCAGCTCTCCCCCCAGACTAGAGCAGTTCTTC.